The 11 T cell receptor beta chains below were found in one sample sequenced in a study of T cell repertoires in cytomegalovirus infection. TCRdb analysed the reads with MiXCR anew, one entry per CDR3 protein. The sample includes 450,000 to 650,000 distinct CDR3 sequences, roughly 29% of them seen just once. Sample: PBMCs. The receptors derive from a human donor in good health (CMV status not recorded). Some clones in this sample may be carry-over from other donors' samples.

The J gene is TRBJ1-5, the V gene TRBV7-9, with D tentatively TRBD1 (5 bases). Germline V CDR1 and CDR2: SEHNR, FQNEAQ (reference sequence). V lost 5 bases to trimming and J lost 3 bases, with 26 bases between them. This CDR3 has 19 amino acids. The CDR3 reads CASSNMSLRRDGNNQPQHF. Here the CDR3 DNA reads TGTGCCAGCAGCAACATGAGTCTACGACGGGACGGAAACAATCAGCCCCAGCATTTT.

This clonotype was seen many times. This chain links TRBV7-2 with TRBJ1-1; 8 positions agree with TRBD1. With 6 bases clipped from V and 11 bases from J, the junction kept 11 bases outside the gene matches. Germline V gives CDR1 SGHTA, CDR2 FQGNSA. This CDR3 is 13 amino acids long. The CDR3 coding sequence is TGTGCCAGCAGTTTGACAGGGGAAAGACAGGCTTTCTTT. This sequence encodes CASSLTGERQAFF.

The chain has TRBV23-1 and TRBJ2-1; TRBD1 matches at 9 bases. TRBV23-1 counts as an open reading frame of uncertain function. The V and J ends lost 5 bases and 5 bases, in that order; junction bases with no gene match: 10. The CDR3 runs 16 residues. CDR3 nucleotide sequence: TGCGCCAGCAGTAATCTCGGGACAGGGTCGCACAATGAGCAGTTCTTC. Translation: CASSNLGTGSHNEQFF.

The chain employs TRBV14 and TRBJ1-3; D is possibly TRBD1 (5 bases). V lost 3 bases and J 5 bases, leaving 23 bases between the germline ends. Germline V gene sequence: CDR1 SGHDN, CDR2 FVKESK. This CDR3 comprises 18 residues. CDR3 region: CASSQDADTRLLRNTIYF. CDR3 bases: TGTGCCAGCAGCCAGGACGCGGACACACGATTACTGAGAAACACCATATATTTT.

This clonotype came up a few times. The rearrangement joins TRBV30 to TRBJ2-5, with D hard to call. Trimming removed 4 bases at V and 5 bases at J, with 8 bases between. Germline V gives CDR1 GTSNPN, CDR2 SVGIG (reference sequence). The CDR3 covers 11 residues. CDR3 sequence: CAWNKRETQYF. The CDR3 nucleotides read TGTGCCTGGAATAAACGGGAGACCCAGTACTTC.

The chain uses TRBV24-1 and TRBJ2-1; TRBD1 aligns across 10 bases. From germline, CDR1 is KGHDR and CDR2 SFDVKD. CDR3 length: 13 residues. V trimming: 10 bases; J trimming: 4 bases; junction bases outside the gene matches: 3. CDR3 residues: CATQGQGYNEQFF. CDR3 nucleotide sequence: TGTGCCACGCAGGGACAGGGGTACAATGAGCAGTTCTTC.

This clonotype appeared a few times. The chain joins TRBV24-1 to TRBJ2-5; 8 bases are a match to TRBD1. This CDR3 is 14 amino acids long. V trimming: 6 bases; J trimming: 4 bases; junction bases outside the gene matches: 6. The germline CDR1 and CDR2 sequences are KGHDR and SFDVKD. CDR3 protein: CATSRTGRPETQYF. CDR3 DNA sequence: TGTGCCACCAGTAGGACAGGGAGGCCAGAGACCCAGTACTTC.

V usage is TRBV2 and J usage is TRBJ1-1, with D possibly being TRBD1 (6 bases). The CDR3 is made up of 11 amino acids. With 6 bases removed from V and 7 bases from J, the gap between germline ends came to 9 bases. Per germline, CDR1 SNHLY and CDR2 FYNNEI. The CDR3 region is CASSDRREAFF. CDR3 nucleotide sequence: TGTGCCAGCAGCGACAGGCGTGAAGCTTTCTTT.

This clonotype was seen a handful of times. V usage is TRBV7-2 and J usage is TRBJ2-1; no definite D call. Germline CDR1 SGHTA, CDR2 FQGNSA. This CDR3 comprises 13 residues. The V end was cut by 0 bases, the J end by 10 bases, with 10 bases between. The DNA of the CDR3 is TGTGCCAGCAGCTTAGCGCCAATATCGGAGCAGTTCTTC. It encodes CASSLAPISEQFF.

This clonotype was detected only a few times. This rearrangement joins TRBV28 to TRBJ1-5; D gene ambiguous. V gave up 4 bases and J gave up 4 bases, with 17 bases separating them. This CDR3 is built from 16 residues. The germline V gene has CDR1 MDHEN and CDR2 SYDVKM. CDR3 DNA sequence: TGTGCCAGCAGTTCCCACGACCGCGGGGAAAATCAGCCCCAGCATTTT. This translates into CASSSHDRGENQPQHF.

The genes are TRBV6-6 and TRBJ2-2, with 10 bases fitting TRBD2. V dropped 7 bases and J dropped 5; count of bases not matched to a gene: 7. The CDR3 length is 15 residues. Germline loops: CDR1 MNHNY, CDR2 SVGAGI (reference sequence). CDR3 protein: CASTPSSGRTGELFF. In nucleotides, the CDR3 is TGTGCCAGCACTCCTTCTAGCGGGAGAACCGGGGAGCTGTTTTTT.